This T cell receptor (beta chain) was sequenced for a study of shared clonotypes between healthy human individuals. Deep-level running was used for the assay. Bulk PBMC genomic DNA spanned ten immunoSEQ deep plates. Using immunoSEQ multiplex PCR, the repertoire was profiled, and TCRdb retains in-frame clones only, with some absent. The sample consists of about 490,000 clones, approximately 81% of them appearing once. V was cut by 3 bases and J by 8 bases, with 10 bases left in between. The CDR3 totals 13 residues. CDR1 and CDR2 (germline): MDHEN, SYDVKM. The chain couples TRBV28 to TRBJ1-4, with D possibly matching TRBD1 (5 bases). The sequenced sample was PBMCs. The sequence was obtained from a woman aged 40 to 50 in good health. Some clones in this sample may be carry-over from other donors' samples. The CDR3 reads CASSLQGQEKLFF. The CDR3 DNA reads TGTGCCAGCAGTTTGCAGGGTCAAGAAAAACTGTTTTTT.